The source of this T cell receptor beta chain is a study of blood T cell repertoires in COVID-19. In the study overall: Researchers got acute and convalescent COVID-19 samples from the United States, Italy and Spain. From T cells, B-cell-depleted T cells, or PBMCs came the material, which was cDNA or gDNA.

How the authors handled the data: Estimation of nucleated cell counts was performed using reference gene primer amplification. Repertoires were generated with immunoSEQ multiplex PCR, while TCRdb's copy carries only in-frame clones and drops some. Clone size and V and J calls were adopted from that table, with D and trimming inferred from the DNA. In the table there are 120,000 or so clones, around 89% of which are singletons. The CDR3 is 13 amino acids. The V gene's germline CDR1 is SQVTM and CDR2 ANQGSEA. Germline trimming cut 7 bases from V and 1 base from J; bases unmatched to any gene: 6. The sample was peripheral blood. The sequence was collected from a man aged 70 or older with active or convalescent COVID-19. The chain recombines TRBV29-1 with TRBJ2-7; 8 bases are a match to TRBD2. Written as DNA, the CDR3 is TGCAGCGCTAAGCGGGAGTTGTCCTACGAGCAGTACTTC. Its translation is CSAKRELSYEQYF.